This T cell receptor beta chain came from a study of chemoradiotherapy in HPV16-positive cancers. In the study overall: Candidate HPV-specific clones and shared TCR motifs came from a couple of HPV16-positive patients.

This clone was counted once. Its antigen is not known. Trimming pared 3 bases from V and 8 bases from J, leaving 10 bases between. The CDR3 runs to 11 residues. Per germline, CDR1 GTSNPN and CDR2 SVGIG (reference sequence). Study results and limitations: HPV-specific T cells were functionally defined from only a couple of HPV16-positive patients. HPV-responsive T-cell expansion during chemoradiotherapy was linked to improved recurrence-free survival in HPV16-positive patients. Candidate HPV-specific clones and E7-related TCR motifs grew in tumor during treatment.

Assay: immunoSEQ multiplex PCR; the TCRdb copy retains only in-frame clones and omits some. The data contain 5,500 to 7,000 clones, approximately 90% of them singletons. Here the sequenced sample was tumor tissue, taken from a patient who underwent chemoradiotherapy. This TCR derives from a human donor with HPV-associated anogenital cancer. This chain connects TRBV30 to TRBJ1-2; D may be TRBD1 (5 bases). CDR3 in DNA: TGTGCCTGGAGGGTGGGGGGAGGCTACACCTTC. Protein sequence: CAWRVGGGYTF. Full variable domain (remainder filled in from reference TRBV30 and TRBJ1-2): SQTIHQWPATLVQPVGSPLSLECTVEGTSNPNLYWYRQAAGRGLQLLFYSVGIGQISSEVPQNLSASRPQDRQFILSSKKLLLSDSGFYLCAWRVGGGYTFGSGTRLTVV.